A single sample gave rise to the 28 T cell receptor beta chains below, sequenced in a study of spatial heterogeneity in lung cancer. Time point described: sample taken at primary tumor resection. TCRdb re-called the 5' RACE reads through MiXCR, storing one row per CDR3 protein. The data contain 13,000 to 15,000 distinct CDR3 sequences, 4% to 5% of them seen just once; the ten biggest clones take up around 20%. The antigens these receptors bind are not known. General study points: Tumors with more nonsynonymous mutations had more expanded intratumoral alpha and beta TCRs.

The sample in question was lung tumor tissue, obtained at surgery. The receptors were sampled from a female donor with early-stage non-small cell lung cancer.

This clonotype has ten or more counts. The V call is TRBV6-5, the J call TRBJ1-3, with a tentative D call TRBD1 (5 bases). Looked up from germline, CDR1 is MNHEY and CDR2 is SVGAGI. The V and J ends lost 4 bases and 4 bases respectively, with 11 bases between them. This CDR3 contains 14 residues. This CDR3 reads CASSSRGRGNTIYF. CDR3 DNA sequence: TGTGCCAGCAGTTCAAGGGGAAGAGGAAACACCATATATTTT.

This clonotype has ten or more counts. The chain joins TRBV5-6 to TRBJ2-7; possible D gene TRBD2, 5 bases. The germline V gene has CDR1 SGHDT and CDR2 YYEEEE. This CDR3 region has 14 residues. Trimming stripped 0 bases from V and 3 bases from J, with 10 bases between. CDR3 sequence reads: CASSLAPGIYEQYF. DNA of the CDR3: TGTGCCAGCAGCTTGGCCCCCGGGATCTACGAGCAGTACTTC.

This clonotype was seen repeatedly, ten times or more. Here the CDR3 reads CASSPTVAGELFF. CDR3 DNA sequence: TGTGCCAGCAGTCCCACGGTTGCCGGGGAGCTGTTTTTT. This chain uses TRBV12-3 or TRBV12-4 with TRBJ2-2; no firm D call. The CDR3 covers 13 residues. V gave up 5 bases and J gave up 6 bases, with 10 bases separating them.

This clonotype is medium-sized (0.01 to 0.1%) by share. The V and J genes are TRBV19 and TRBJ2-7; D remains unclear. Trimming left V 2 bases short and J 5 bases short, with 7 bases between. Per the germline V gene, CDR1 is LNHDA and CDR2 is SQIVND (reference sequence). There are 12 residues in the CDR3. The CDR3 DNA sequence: TGTGCCAGTAGTATAATGGGGAACGAGCAGTACTTC. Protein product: CASSIMGNEQYF.

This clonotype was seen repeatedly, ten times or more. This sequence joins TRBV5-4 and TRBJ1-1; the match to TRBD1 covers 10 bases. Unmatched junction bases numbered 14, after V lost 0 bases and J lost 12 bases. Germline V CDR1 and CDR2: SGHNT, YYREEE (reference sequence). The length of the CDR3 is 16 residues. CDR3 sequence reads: CASSLGGTGVGGKTFF. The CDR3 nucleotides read TGTGCCAGCAGCTTGGGGGGGACAGGGGTCGGAGGGAAGACTTTCTTT.

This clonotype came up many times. In DNA form, the CDR3 reads TGCAGTGCTAGAGATCAGACTAGCGGGGGCACAGATACGCAGTATTTT. Its protein product is CSARDQTSGGTDTQYF. The rearrangement uses TRBV20-1 and TRBJ2-3, with 11 bases matching TRBD2. The germline V gene encodes CDR1 DFQATT and CDR2 SNEGSKA (reference sequence). The CDR3 has 16 amino acids. J was trimmed by 1 base and V by 0 bases; bases with no gene match: 3.

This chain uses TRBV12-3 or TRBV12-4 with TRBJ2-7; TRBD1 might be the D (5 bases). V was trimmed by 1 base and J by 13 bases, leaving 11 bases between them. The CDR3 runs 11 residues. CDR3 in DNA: TGTGCCAGCAGTTTAGGGGGCAGAAGCTACTTC. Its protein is CASSLGGRSYF.

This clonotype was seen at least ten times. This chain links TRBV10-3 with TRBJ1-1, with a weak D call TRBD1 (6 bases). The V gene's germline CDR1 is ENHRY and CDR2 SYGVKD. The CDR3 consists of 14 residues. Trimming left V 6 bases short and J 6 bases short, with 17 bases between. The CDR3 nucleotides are TGTGCCATCAGCCCGGACACAGGGTTGGCTGAAGCTTTCTTT. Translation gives CAISPDTGLAEAFF.

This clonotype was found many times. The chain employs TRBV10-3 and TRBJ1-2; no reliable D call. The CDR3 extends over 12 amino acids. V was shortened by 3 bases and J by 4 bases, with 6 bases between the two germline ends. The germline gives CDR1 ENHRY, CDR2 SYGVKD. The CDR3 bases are TGTGCCATCAGTGACGGCCTCTATGGCTACACCTTC. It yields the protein CAISDGLYGYTF.

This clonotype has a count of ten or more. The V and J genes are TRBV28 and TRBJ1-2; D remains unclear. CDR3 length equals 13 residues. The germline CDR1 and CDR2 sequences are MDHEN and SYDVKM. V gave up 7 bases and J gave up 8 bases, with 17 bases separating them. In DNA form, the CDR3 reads TGTGCCAGCACCAAGACGGGAATGGTAGGCTACACCTTC. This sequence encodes CASTKTGMVGYTF.

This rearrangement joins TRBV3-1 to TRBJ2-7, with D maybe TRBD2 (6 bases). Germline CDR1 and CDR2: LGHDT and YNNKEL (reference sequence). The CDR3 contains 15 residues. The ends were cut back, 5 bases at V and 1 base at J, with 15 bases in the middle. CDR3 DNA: TGTGCCAGCAGCATGGGCCTCGGGGGTTCCTACGAGCAGTACTTC. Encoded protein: CASSMGLGGSYEQYF.

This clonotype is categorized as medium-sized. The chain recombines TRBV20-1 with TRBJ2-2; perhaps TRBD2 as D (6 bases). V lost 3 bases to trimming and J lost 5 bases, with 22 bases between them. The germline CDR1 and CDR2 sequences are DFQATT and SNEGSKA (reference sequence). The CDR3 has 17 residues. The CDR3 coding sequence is TGCAGTGCTAGTCCCCTCATCGGACGTGGGGGGACCGGGGAGCTGTTTTTT. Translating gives CSASPLIGRGGTGELFF.

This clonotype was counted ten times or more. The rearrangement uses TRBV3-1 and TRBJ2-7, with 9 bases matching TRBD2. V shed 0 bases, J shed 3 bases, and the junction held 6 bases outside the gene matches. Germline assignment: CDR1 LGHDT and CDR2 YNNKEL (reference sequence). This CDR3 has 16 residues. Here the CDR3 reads CASSQDLSGGLYEQYF. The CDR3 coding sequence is TGTGCCAGCAGCCAAGATCTAAGCGGGGGGCTCTACGAGCAGTACTTC.

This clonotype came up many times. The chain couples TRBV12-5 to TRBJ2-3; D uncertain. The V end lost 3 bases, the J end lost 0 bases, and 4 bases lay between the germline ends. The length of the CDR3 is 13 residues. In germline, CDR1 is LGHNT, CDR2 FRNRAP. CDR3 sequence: CASGFISTDTQYF. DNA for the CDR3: TGTGCTAGTGGTTTTATCAGCACAGATACGCAGTATTTT. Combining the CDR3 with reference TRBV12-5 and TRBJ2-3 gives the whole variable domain DARVTQTPRHKVTEMGQEVTMRCQPILGHNTVFWYRQTMMQGLELLAYFRNRAPLDDSGMPKDRFSAEMPDATLATLKIQPSEPRDSAVYFCASGFISTDTQYFGPGTRLTVL.

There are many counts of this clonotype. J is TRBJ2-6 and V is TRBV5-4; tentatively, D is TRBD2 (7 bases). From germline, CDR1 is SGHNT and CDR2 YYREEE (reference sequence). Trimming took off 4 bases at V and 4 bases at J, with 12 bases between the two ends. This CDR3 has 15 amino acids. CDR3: CASSLGGQGANVLTF. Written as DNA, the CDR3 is TGTGCCAGCAGCCTGGGGGGGCAAGGGGCCAACGTCCTGACTTTC.

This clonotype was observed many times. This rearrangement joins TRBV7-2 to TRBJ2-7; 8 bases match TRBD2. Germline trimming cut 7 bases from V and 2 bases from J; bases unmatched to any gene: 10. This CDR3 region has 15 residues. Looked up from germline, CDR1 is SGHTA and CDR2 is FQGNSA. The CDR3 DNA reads TGTGCCAGCAACGAGATAGCGGGGCTCCCCTACGAGCAGTACTTC. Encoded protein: CASNEIAGLPYEQYF.

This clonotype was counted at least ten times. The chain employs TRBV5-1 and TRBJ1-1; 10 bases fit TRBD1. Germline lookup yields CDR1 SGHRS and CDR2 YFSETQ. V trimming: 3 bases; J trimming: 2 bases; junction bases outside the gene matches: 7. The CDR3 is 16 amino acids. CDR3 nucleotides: TGCGCCAGCAGCTGGGCATGGGACAGGGGTAACACTGAAGCTTTCTTT. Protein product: CASSWAWDRGNTEAFF.

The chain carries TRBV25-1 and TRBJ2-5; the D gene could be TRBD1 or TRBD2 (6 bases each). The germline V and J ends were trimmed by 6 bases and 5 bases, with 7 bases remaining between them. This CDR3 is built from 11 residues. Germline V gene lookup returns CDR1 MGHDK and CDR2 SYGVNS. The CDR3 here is CASRGGETQYF. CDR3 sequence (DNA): TGTGCCAGCAGGGGGGGCGAGACCCAGTACTTC.

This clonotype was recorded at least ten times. CDR3 protein: CASSLSPLTGYGYTF. The CDR3 DNA is TGCGCCAGCAGCTTGTCGCCGTTGACGGGCTATGGCTACACCTTC. J is TRBJ1-2 and V is TRBV5-1; unclear D gene. V was pared by 1 base and J by 4 bases, with 14 bases between. Germline V gene lookup returns CDR1 SGHRS and CDR2 YFSETQ. This CDR3 has 15 amino acids.

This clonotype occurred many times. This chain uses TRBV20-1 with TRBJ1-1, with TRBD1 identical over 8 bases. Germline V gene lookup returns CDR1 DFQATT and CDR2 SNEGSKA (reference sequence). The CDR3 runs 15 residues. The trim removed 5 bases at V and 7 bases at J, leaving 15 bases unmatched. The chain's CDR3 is CSAHDRGPQGGEAFF. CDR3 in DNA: TGCAGTGCTCACGACAGGGGTCCCCAGGGAGGTGAAGCTTTCTTT.

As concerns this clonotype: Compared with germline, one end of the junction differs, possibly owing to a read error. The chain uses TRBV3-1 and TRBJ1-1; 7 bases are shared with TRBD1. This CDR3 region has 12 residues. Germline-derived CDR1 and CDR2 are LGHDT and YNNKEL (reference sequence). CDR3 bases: TGTGCCAGCAGCCTCGGACAGGATGAAGCTCTCTTT. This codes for CASSLGQDEALF.

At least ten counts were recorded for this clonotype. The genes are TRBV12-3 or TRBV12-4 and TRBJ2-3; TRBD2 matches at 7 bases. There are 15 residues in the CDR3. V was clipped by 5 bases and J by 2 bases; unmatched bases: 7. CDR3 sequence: CASSQSSGHTDTQYF. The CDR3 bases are TGTGCCAGCAGTCAATCTAGCGGTCACACAGATACGCAGTATTTT.

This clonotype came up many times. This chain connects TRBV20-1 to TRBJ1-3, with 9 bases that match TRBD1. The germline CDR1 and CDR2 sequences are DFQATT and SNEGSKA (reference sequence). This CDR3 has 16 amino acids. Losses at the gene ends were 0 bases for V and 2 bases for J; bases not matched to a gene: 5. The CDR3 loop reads CSARDRDRVAGNTIYF. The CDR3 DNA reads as TGCAGTGCTAGAGATCGGGACAGGGTGGCTGGAAACACCATATATTTT.

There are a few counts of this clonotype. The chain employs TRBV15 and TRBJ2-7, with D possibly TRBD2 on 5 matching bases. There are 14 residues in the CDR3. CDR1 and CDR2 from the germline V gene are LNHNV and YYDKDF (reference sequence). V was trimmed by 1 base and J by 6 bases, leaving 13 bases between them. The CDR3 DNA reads TGTGCCACCAGCAGAGCCGGGGAGATCCCCGAGCAGTACTTC. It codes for CATSRAGEIPEQYF.

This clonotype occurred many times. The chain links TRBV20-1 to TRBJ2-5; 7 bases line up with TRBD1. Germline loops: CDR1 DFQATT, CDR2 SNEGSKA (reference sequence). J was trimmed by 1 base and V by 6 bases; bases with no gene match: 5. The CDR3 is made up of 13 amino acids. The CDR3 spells CSALGQAQETQYF. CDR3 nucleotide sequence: TGCAGTGCCCTTGGACAGGCCCAAGAGACCCAGTACTTC.

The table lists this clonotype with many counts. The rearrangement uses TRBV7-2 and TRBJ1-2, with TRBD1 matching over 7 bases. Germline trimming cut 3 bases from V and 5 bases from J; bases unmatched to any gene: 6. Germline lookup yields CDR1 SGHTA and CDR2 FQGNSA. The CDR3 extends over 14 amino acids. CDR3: CASSLGTAIYGYTF. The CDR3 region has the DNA TGTGCCAGCAGCTTGGGGACAGCTATATATGGCTACACCTTC. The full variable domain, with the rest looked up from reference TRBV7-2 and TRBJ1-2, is GAGVSQSPSNKVTEKGKDVELRCDPISGHTALYWYRQSLGQGLEFLIYFQGNSAPDKSGLPSDRFSAERTGGSVSTLTIQRTQQEDSAVYLCASSLGTAIYGYTFGSGTRLTVV.

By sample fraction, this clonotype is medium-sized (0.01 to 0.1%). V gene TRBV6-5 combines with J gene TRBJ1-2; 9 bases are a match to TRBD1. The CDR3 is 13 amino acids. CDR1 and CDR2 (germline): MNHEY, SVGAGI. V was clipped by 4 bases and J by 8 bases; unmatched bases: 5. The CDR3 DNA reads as TGTGCCAGCAGTTTGGACAGGGGAAACGGCTACACCTTC. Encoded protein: CASSLDRGNGYTF.

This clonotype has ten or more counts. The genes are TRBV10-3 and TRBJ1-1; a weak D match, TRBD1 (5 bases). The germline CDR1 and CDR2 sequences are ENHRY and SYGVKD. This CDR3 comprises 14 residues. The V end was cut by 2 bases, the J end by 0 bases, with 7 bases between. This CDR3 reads CAISEGDLNTEAFF. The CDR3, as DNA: TGTGCCATCAGTGAGGGGGACCTGAACACTGAAGCTTTCTTT.